Listed here are 10 T cell receptor beta chains from one sample, sequenced in a study of blood T cell repertoires in COVID-19. Only in-frame clones appear in the TCRdb table, and some are missing; sequencing was by immunoSEQ multiplex PCR. This table holds 350,000 to 500,000 clones, roughly 90% found once. Specimen: PBMCs or T cells enriched from blood (not recorded which). The receptors stem from a young woman who had been exposed to COVID-19.

V is TRBV9 and J is TRBJ2-7; possibly TRBD1 for D (5 bases). CDR3 length: 15 residues. Germline CDR1 reads SGDLS; CDR2 reads YYNGEE. V was cut by 0 bases and J by 4 bases, with 14 bases left in between. As DNA, the CDR3 is TGTGCCAGCAGCGTAGGGGCAGGGTCCCTTTACGAGCAGTACTTC. Its translation: CASSVGAGSLYEQYF. Full variable domain (remainder filled in from reference TRBV9 and TRBJ2-7): DSGVTQTPKHLITATGQRVTLRCSPRSGDLSVYWYQQSLDQGLQFLIQYYNGEERAKGNILERFSAQQFPDLHSELNLSSLELGDSALYFCASSVGAGSLYEQYFGPGTRLTVT.

Concerning this clone: Other DNA variants within this sample encode the same CDR3. The genes are TRBV6-5 and TRBJ1-2; 8 bases match TRBD1. The J segment lost 8 bases and the V segment lost 5 bases, leaving 7 bases of the junction unmatched. Germline assignment: CDR1 MNHEY and CDR2 SVGAGI. The CDR3 extends over 13 amino acids. Written as DNA, the CDR3 is TGTGCCAGCAGTCCGGACAGGGTAGGCGGCTACACCTTC. It translates to CASSPDRVGGYTF.

The rearrangement joins TRBV2 to TRBJ1-5; D is ambiguous. The CDR3 is made up of 14 amino acids. The V end was cut by 2 bases, the J end by 0 bases, with 5 bases between. Per germline, CDR1 SNHLY and CDR2 FYNNEI. Here the CDR3 reads CASSEIRSNQPQHF. In nucleotides, the CDR3 is TGTGCCAGCAGTGAAATTCGTAGCAATCAGCCCCAGCATTTT.

V usage is TRBV6-5 and J usage is TRBJ1-6, with 8 positions matching TRBD1. V trimming: 0 bases; J trimming: 9 bases; junction bases outside the gene matches: 7. Germline V gene lookup returns CDR1 MNHEY and CDR2 SVGAGI. The CDR3 is 16 amino acids. The CDR3 here is CASSYSKGTGSSPLHF. The CDR3 region has the DNA TGTGCCAGCAGTTACTCCAAGGGGACAGGTTCTTCACCCCTCCACTTT.

V gene TRBV6-5 combines with J gene TRBJ1-2; TRBD1 might be the D (6 bases). V was clipped by 8 bases and J by 4 bases, with 14 bases between them. CDR1 and CDR2 (germline): MNHEY, SVGAGI. The CDR3 has 13 residues. The CDR3 DNA sequence: TGTGCCAGCGGGGGGGGCGCTTTCTATGGCTACACCTTC. Translating it yields CASGGGAFYGYTF.

The chain is built from TRBV18 and TRBJ2-1, with 15 bases lining up with TRBD2. Germline CDR1 is KGHSH and CDR2 is LQKENI. This CDR3 is 16 amino acids long. V was clipped by 3 bases and J by 4 bases; unmatched bases: 1. Written as DNA, the CDR3 is TGTGCCAGCTCACCCGGACTAGCGGGAGGGTACAATGAGCAGTTCTTC. This encodes CASSPGLAGGYNEQFF.

The V gene is TRBV12-1, the J gene TRBJ2-3; the D call TRBD2 from the table was never checked on the DNA. TRBV12-1 constitutes a pseudogene. The CDR3 extends over 15 amino acids. CDR3 bases: TGTGCCAGCAGCTTTACCGGGAGAGGCACAGATACGCAGTATTTT. It codes for CASSFTGRGTDTQYF.

This clone has just a few counts. The chain couples TRBV7-3 to TRBJ1-6, with D uncertain. Germline V lookup: CDR1 SGHTA, CDR2 FQGTGA. The V end was cut by 5 bases, the J end by 5 bases, with 10 bases between. The CDR3 covers 14 residues. The CDR3 protein is CASSAQAHNSPLHF. The CDR3 DNA is TGTGCCAGCAGCGCTCAGGCTCATAATTCACCCCTCCACTTT.

V gene TRBV15 combines with J gene TRBJ2-5; TRBD2 is a possible D gene (6 bases). V lost 3 bases and J 2 bases, leaving 16 bases between the germline ends. Germline CDR1 and CDR2: LNHNV and YYDKDF (reference sequence). This CDR3 is 16 amino acids long. DNA of the CDR3: TGTGCCACCAGCAGCCCCGGCTCCGGGGGTCAAGAGACCCAGTACTTC. Translated, it gives CATSSPGSGGQETQYF.

The chain uses TRBV27 and TRBJ1-3, with D perhaps matching TRBD1 (5 bases). V was trimmed by 4 bases and J by 8 bases, leaving 21 bases between them. This CDR3 contains 16 residues. Germline V lookup: CDR1 MNHEY, CDR2 SMNVEV (reference sequence). The CDR3 protein is CASSSNYPGSGDTIYF. The CDR3 coding sequence is TGTGCCAGCAGTTCAAACTACCCGGGATCGGGGGACACCATATATTTT.